The 24 T cell receptor beta chains in this list originate from one sample, sequenced in a study of T cells in Graves' hyperthyroidism and ophthalmopathy. Template material for amplifying TCR beta CDR3 regions consisted of RNA transcripts. First-round RT-PCR with HTBI primers amplified the TCR CDR3 region. TCRdb recomputed calls from the multiplex PCR reads with MiXCR, one row per CDR3 protein. The table includes 600,000 to 650,000 distinct CDR3 sequences, around 15% detected once. The material sequenced was blood. These receptors came from a woman aged 30 to 39 with Graves' hyperthyroidism.

This clonotype was seen only once. The rearrangement joins TRBV7-2 to TRBJ2-7; 11 bases match TRBD2. V shed 4 bases and J 4 bases; nucleotides not matched to a gene: 21. This CDR3 is built from 20 residues. CDR1 SGHTA and CDR2 FQGNSA come from the germline V gene. In DNA, the CDR3 is TGTGCCAGCAGCTCGACGCCGGGGCTAGCGGGAGGCGGCTGGCCATACGAGCAGTACTTC. As protein: CASSSTPGLAGGGWPYEQYF.

J is TRBJ2-3 and V is TRBV12-3 or TRBV12-4; D gene unclear. V gave up 10 bases and J gave up 6 bases, with 20 bases separating them. This CDR3 region has 14 residues. The CDR3 region is CATSNGGPLDTQYF. The CDR3 DNA follows: TGTGCCACTTCGAATGGCGGACCCCTTGATACGCAGTATTTT.

This clonotype was counted ten times or more. The chain recombines TRBV28 with TRBJ2-7; no clear D. V was pared by 4 bases and J by 2 bases, with 15 bases between. This CDR3 region has 15 residues. CDR1 and CDR2 from the germline V gene are MDHEN and SYDVKM. The CDR3 sequence: CASSWLSNTPYEQYF. CDR3 nucleotide sequence: TGTGCCAGCAGTTGGCTTAGCAACACTCCCTACGAGCAGTACTTC. The whole variable domain, remainder taken from reference TRBV28 and TRBJ2-7, is DVKVTQSSRYLVKRTGEKVFLECVQDMDHENMFWYRQDPGLGLRLIYFSYDVKMKEKGDIPEGYSVSREKKERFSLILESASTNQTSMYLCASSWLSNTPYEQYFGPGTRLTVT.

This clonotype was seen a handful of times. The V gene is TRBV20-1, the J gene TRBJ2-5; D may be TRBD2 (6 bases). In germline, CDR1 is DFQATT, CDR2 SNEGSKA (reference sequence). The V and J ends lost 1 base and 4 bases respectively, with 13 bases between them. The CDR3 is made up of 14 amino acids. CDR3: CSARVTSRAETQYF. CDR3 coding DNA: TGCAGTGCTAGAGTAACTAGCAGGGCAGAGACCCAGTACTTC.

The chain uses TRBV4-1 and TRBJ1-4; D remains ambiguous. The germline V gene encodes CDR1 MGHRA and CDR2 YSYEKL. The CDR3 consists of 14 residues. V was clipped by 8 bases and J by 1 base, with 11 bases between them. The CDR3 nucleotides are TGCGCCAGCCAGCCAAGTTTAACTAATGAAAAACTGTTTTTT. Residues: CASQPSLTNEKLFF.

This chain connects TRBV10-1 to TRBJ1-1, with a tentative D call TRBD1 (5 bases). CDR1 is WNHNN, CDR2 SYGVQD, per germline (reference sequence). The CDR3 totals 14 residues. Trimming pared 5 bases from V and 3 bases from J, leaving 13 bases between. The CDR3 DNA is TGCGCCAGCAGTCCGCGGGGACGGGACACTGAAGCTTTCTTT. Encoded protein: CASSPRGRDTEAFF.

The V gene is TRBV6-2 or TRBV6-3, the J gene TRBJ2-1, with TRBD2 identical over 15 bases. V lost 7 bases, J lost 1 base, and 11 bases stayed unmatched. The CDR3 totals 19 residues. Germline values: CDR1 MNHEY, CDR2 SVGEGT. The CDR3 region is CASTSIGGTSGRSYNEQFF. The CDR3 DNA sequence: TGTGCCAGCACCTCTATTGGGGGGACTAGCGGGAGGTCCTACAATGAGCAGTTCTTC.

The chain employs TRBV5-1 and TRBJ2-3; D is undetermined. Germline V CDR1 and CDR2: SGHRS, YFSETQ. This CDR3 has 16 amino acids. V was clipped by 6 bases and J by 3 bases, with 20 bases between them. The CDR3 nucleotides read TGCGCCAGCACCCCAGGCCAGGTTTCTCCGACAGATACGCAGTATTTT. This codes for CASTPGQVSPTDTQYF.

This clonotype was observed a handful of times. Germline is not matched at one junction end, which may reflect a read error. The chain links TRBV5-4 to TRBJ2-1; 8 nucleotides match TRBD2. The CDR3 contains 15 residues. CDR1 is SGHNT, CDR2 YYREEE, per germline (reference sequence). The CDR3 nucleotides read TGTGCCAGCAGCCAAAGCGGGAGCTCCTACAATGAGCAGCTCTTC. It is translated as CASSQSGSSYNEQLF.

This clonotype came up a few times. This chain connects TRBV7-2 to TRBJ1-6; D might be TRBD1 (6 bases). The CDR3 is made up of 16 amino acids. V was clipped by 6 bases and J by 5 bases, with 17 bases between them. Germline assignment: CDR1 SGHTA and CDR2 FQGNSA. The CDR3 loop is CASRNQPGENNSPLHF. In DNA form, the CDR3 reads TGTGCCAGCAGAAACCAACCAGGGGAAAATAATTCACCCCTCCACTTT.

This clonotype was detected many times. This rearrangement joins TRBV28 to TRBJ2-3; perhaps TRBD1 as D (5 bases). V shed 5 bases and J shed 0 bases, with 9 bases lying between them. The germline CDR1 and CDR2 sequences are MDHEN and SYDVKM. This CDR3 is built from 14 residues. CDR3 loop: CASSTAGSTDTQYF. The CDR3 nucleotides read TGTGCCAGCAGTACGGCAGGGAGCACAGATACGCAGTATTTT.

This clonotype has a count of ten or more. This chain joins TRBV28 and TRBJ2-1; D call uncertain. CDR1 and CDR2 (germline): MDHEN, SYDVKM. V lost 8 bases and J lost 9, with 8 bases in between. The CDR3 spans 10 residues. CDR3 protein: CASFHGEQFF. The CDR3 coding sequence is TGTGCCAGCTTTCACGGTGAGCAGTTCTTC.

This clonotype was detected ten times or more. This chain connects TRBV6-2 or TRBV6-3 to TRBJ1-3, with D unclear. This CDR3 has 13 residues. The V gene lost 8 bases and the J gene lost 7 bases, with 15 bases spanning the gap. Germline V gene lookup returns CDR1 MNHEY and CDR2 SVGEGT. CDR3 sequence: CASGSVNANTIYF. The CDR3 bases are TGTGCCAGCGGGTCTGTGAACGCCAACACCATATATTTT.

This clonotype was observed at least ten times. This chain uses TRBV9 with TRBJ1-1, with 8 nucleotides matching TRBD1. With V trimmed by 3 bases and J by 5 bases, 12 bases remained unmatched. CDR3 length equals 16 residues. Looked up from germline, CDR1 is SGDLS and CDR2 is YYNGEE. CDR3 bases: TGTGCCAGCAGCGCCGCCAGACAGGGGCCGACTACTGAAGCTTTCTTT. Encoded protein: CASSAARQGPTTEAFF.

The table lists this clonotype with many counts. J is TRBJ1-2 and V is TRBV29-1; tentatively, D is TRBD1 (6 bases). V lost 5 bases and J 8 bases, leaving 24 bases between the germline ends. The CDR3 is 15 amino acids. Germline CDR1 SQVTM, CDR2 ANQGSEA. The CDR3 loop is CSVTKLQGGVEGYTF. The CDR3 DNA sequence: TGCAGCGTTACGAAGTTACAGGGCGGAGTAGAAGGCTACACCTTC.

In regard to this clonotype: A junction boundary mismatches the germline segment, possibly from a read error. The CDR3 spells CSAGPGTPTHF. The CDR3, as DNA: TGCAGTGCTGGACCCGGGACACCTACTCACTTC. The chain recombines TRBV20-1 with TRBJ2-5; D is perhaps TRBD1 (6 bases). From germline, CDR1 is DFQATT and CDR2 SNEGSKA (reference sequence). The CDR3 has 11 residues.

In its sample, this clonotype was seen once. The genes are TRBV29-1 and TRBJ2-1; 9 bases align to TRBD2. CDR3 length equals 17 residues. Germline V gives CDR1 SQVTM, CDR2 ANQGSEA. J lost 2 bases, V lost 3 bases, and 11 bases had no gene match. The CDR3 DNA is TGCAGCGTTGAGGGGGAAGTGGCGGGAGGGACCTACAATGAGCAGTTCTTC. It encodes CSVEGEVAGGTYNEQFF.

Only a few counts were recorded for this clonotype. The chain has TRBV15 and TRBJ2-3; no firm D call. The CDR3 is 15 residues long. Germline CDR1 reads LNHNV; CDR2 reads YYDKDF (reference sequence). V was shortened by 1 base and J by 0 bases, with 8 bases between the two germline ends. As DNA, the CDR3 is TGTGCCACCAGCAGAGGAAGGTCAAGCACAGATACGCAGTATTTT. Its translation is CATSRGRSSTDTQYF.

In this sample, this clonotype turned up many times. The J gene is TRBJ2-5, the V gene TRBV11-2, with D perhaps assigned TRBD1 or TRBD2 (6 bases each). V was pared by 4 bases and J by 1 base, with 13 bases between. The CDR3 has 15 residues. Germline CDR1 reads SGHAT; CDR2 reads FQNNGV. The CDR3 region has the DNA TGTGCCAGCAGCTACAATAGGGGGGCCCAAGAGACCCAGTACTTC. Translation: CASSYNRGAQETQYF.

This clonotype was counted at least ten times. The chain links TRBV7-2 to TRBJ2-3, with TRBD2 matching over 8 bases. Germline V lookup: CDR1 SGHTA, CDR2 FQGNSA. J lost 5 bases, V lost 1 base, and 14 bases had no gene match. CDR3 size: 18 residues. CDR3 protein: CASSLGAGVGPWGDTQYF. The DNA of the CDR3 is TGTGCCAGCAGCTTAGGAGCGGGAGTGGGACCCTGGGGAGATACGCAGTATTTT.

This clonotype was detected ten times or more. The V gene is TRBV7-3, the J gene TRBJ1-1; D possibly corresponds to TRBD1 (6 bases). The CDR3 runs to 15 residues. CDR1 and CDR2 from the germline V gene are SGHTA and FQGTGA. Trimming took off 0 bases at V and 2 bases at J, with 10 bases between the two ends. The chain's CDR3 is CASSLTRGPNTEAFF. The CDR3 nucleotides are TGTGCCAGCAGCTTAACCAGGGGCCCTAACACTGAAGCTTTCTTT.

This clonotype was detected a few times. The rearrangement joins TRBV11-2 to TRBJ1-6; the D gene is possibly TRBD1 (5 bases). In germline, CDR1 is SGHAT, CDR2 FQNNGV. The V gene lost 4 bases and the J gene lost 6 bases, with 10 bases spanning the gap. This CDR3 spans 14 amino acids. CDR3: CASSSVRGNSPLHF. CDR3 in DNA: TGTGCCAGCAGCTCGGTGAGGGGTAATTCACCCCTCCACTTT.

In its sample, this clonotype was seen many times. The genes are TRBV6-1 and TRBJ1-1; TRBD1 matches 8 bases. The CDR3 consists of 14 residues. V dropped 6 bases and J dropped 1; count of bases not matched to a gene: 4. Germline CDR1 MNHNS, CDR2 SASEGT. DNA for the CDR3: TGTGCCAGCAGGCTGGGACAGGCGAACACTGAAGCTTTCTTT. The encoded protein is CASRLGQANTEAFF.

This clonotype was observed at least ten times. The chain couples TRBV6-2 or TRBV6-3 to TRBJ1-5, with D unclear. Looked up from germline, CDR1 is MNHEY and CDR2 is SVGEGT. V dropped 4 bases and J dropped 4 bases, with 11 bases sitting between them. The length of the CDR3 is 14 residues. The CDR3 DNA follows: TGTGCCAGCAGTTTAGCCATGGGGAATCAGCCCCAGCATTTT. Its protein is CASSLAMGNQPQHF.